A single sample is the source of the 17 T cell receptor beta chains below, sequenced in a study of blood T cell repertoires in COVID-19. Measured with immunoSEQ multiplex PCR; TCRdb has only the in-frame clones, and not every one. This sample has about 270,000 clones; approximately 85% occur once, and the top ten carry 11%. Sample: peripheral blood. The receptors were sampled from a woman in her seventies with acute or convalescent COVID-19.

V and J are TRBV2 and TRBJ1-2, with a tentative D call TRBD1 (5 bases). V was clipped by 3 bases and J by 5 bases, with 16 bases between them. This CDR3 contains 15 residues. Germline V gives CDR1 SNHLY, CDR2 FYNNEI. CDR3 sequence (DNA): TGTGCCAGCAGTGATTCTTCAGGGAAGGGGTATGGCTACACCTTC. It encodes CASSDSSGKGYGYTF.

The chain combines TRBV5-1 with TRBJ2-7; D is perhaps TRBD2 (5 bases). V was pared by 1 base and J by 2 bases, with 10 bases between. This CDR3 is built from 14 residues. Germline V gene data show CDR1 as SGHRS and CDR2 as YFSETQ. CDR3 nucleotides: TGCGCCAGCAGCTTGCGGGTGGAGGCCTACGAGCAGTACTTC. Translating gives CASSLRVEAYEQYF.

V gene TRBV12-5 combines with J gene TRBJ1-4; 7 bases align to TRBD1. The junction had 6 bases not matched to a gene; V was cut back by 1 base and J by 4 bases. Germline lookup yields CDR1 LGHNT and CDR2 FRNRAP. CDR3 length: 16 amino acids. In nucleotides, the CDR3 is TGTGCTAGTGGTTTGGCCGGACAGGCGAATAATGAAAAACTGTTTTTT. This sequence encodes CASGLAGQANNEKLFF.

The chain has TRBV29-1 and TRBJ2-5; possibly TRBD1 for D (6 bases). The CDR3 is made up of 15 amino acids. Trimming cost V 4 bases and J 5 bases, with 20 bases left between them. Looked up from germline, CDR1 is SQVTM and CDR2 is ANQGSEA. The DNA of the CDR3 is TGCAGCGTTGTCGTGATGGCCAGGGGTGGGGAGACCCAGTACTTC. Translated: CSVVVMARGGETQYF.

The CDR3 is CASSYGQLRTDTQYF. CDR3 nucleotides: TGTGCCAGCAGTTATGGGCAGCTCCGCACAGATACGCAGTATTTT. This chain joins TRBV6-5 and TRBJ2-3; D gene uncertain. There are 15 residues in the CDR3. Germline CDR1 and CDR2: MNHEY and SVGAGI. Trimming took 3 bases from V and 1 from J, leaving 11 bases between them.

The V call is TRBV6-5, the J call TRBJ2-7, with 10 positions matching TRBD1. The CDR3 contains 15 residues. Trimming took 6 bases from V and 3 from J; bases not matched to a gene: 8. The V gene's germline CDR1 is MNHEY and CDR2 SVGAGI. The CDR3 spells CASRPPRDRGYEQYF. Written as DNA, the CDR3 is TGTGCCAGCAGACCTCCCCGGGACAGGGGCTACGAGCAGTACTTC.

The J gene is TRBJ2-2, the V gene TRBV7-9; D is uncertain. Per germline, CDR1 SEHNR and CDR2 FQNEAQ (reference sequence). The germline V and J ends were trimmed by 6 bases and 8 bases, with 22 bases remaining between them. The CDR3 extends over 16 amino acids. The CDR3 region has the DNA TGTGCCAGCAGTGGCAGTGGAGCCAAGTCCGGTGGGGAGCTGTTTTTT. This encodes CASSGSGAKSGGELFF.

The chain employs TRBV7-8 and TRBJ2-7, with 8 bases matching TRBD1. This CDR3 has 14 residues. V lost 3 bases, J lost 4 bases, and 5 bases stayed unmatched. Germline loops: CDR1 SGHVS, CDR2 FQNEAQ. The CDR3 DNA sequence: TGTGCCAGCAGCTTCCCAGGGGGCAGGTACGAGCAGTACTTC. Its translation: CASSFPGGRYEQYF.

V gene TRBV5-4 combines with J gene TRBJ2-7; maybe TRBD1 (5 bases). This CDR3 is built from 15 residues. V lost 0 bases and J lost 1, with 11 bases in between. Germline V gene sequence: CDR1 SGHNT, CDR2 YYREEE (reference sequence). This CDR3 reads CASSLGGGQSYEQYF. The CDR3 DNA sequence: TGTGCCAGCAGCTTGGGAGGCGGACAATCCTACGAGCAGTACTTC. The full variable domain, its missing parts supplied by reference TRBV5-4 and TRBJ2-7, is ETGVTQSPTHLIKTRGQQVTLRCSSQSGHNTVSWYQQALGQGPQFIFQYYREEENGRGNFPPRFSGLQFPNYSSELNVNALELDDSALYLCASSLGGGQSYEQYFGPGTRLTVT.

The V gene is TRBV15, the J gene TRBJ2-5; no clear D gene. The CDR3 sequence is 13 residues long. Germline CDR1 reads LNHNV; CDR2 reads YYDKDF (reference sequence). The ends were cut back, 0 bases at V and 3 bases at J, with 5 bases in the middle. CDR3 region: CATSRDYEETQYF. CDR3 sequence (DNA): TGTGCCACCAGCAGAGATTATGAAGAGACCCAGTACTTC.

This chain connects TRBV9 to TRBJ1-6; D is undetermined. The CDR3 has 17 amino acids. Germline values: CDR1 SGDLS, CDR2 YYNGEE. The ends were cut back, 4 bases at V and 0 bases at J, with 14 bases in the middle. The CDR3 nucleotides read TGTGCCAGCAGCCCGCGGGATGGAGTCTCCTATAATTCACCCCTCCACTTT. Protein: CASSPRDGVSYNSPLHF.

The chain employs TRBV7-3 and TRBJ1-1; 7 bases match TRBD1. The CDR3 consists of 14 residues. The V segment lost 4 bases and the J segment 6 bases; nucleotides outside the gene matches: 8. Germline CDR1 SGHTA, CDR2 FQGTGA. The CDR3: CASSSQPDRAEAFF. CDR3 DNA sequence: TGTGCCAGCAGCTCCCAACCTGACAGGGCTGAAGCTTTCTTT.

V is TRBV2 and J is TRBJ1-1; D is possibly TRBD1 (5 bases). Trimming cost V 4 bases and J 10 bases, with 16 bases left between them. The length of the CDR3 is 13 residues. In germline, CDR1 is SNHLY, CDR2 FYNNEI. CDR3 amino acids: CASSGQLLSGAFF. The DNA for the CDR3 is TGTGCCAGCAGTGGACAGTTGCTCAGTGGAGCTTTCTTT.

The CDR3 loop is CASIKDRGSTEAFF. DNA for the CDR3: TGTGCCAGTATCAAGGACCGGGGGAGCACTGAAGCTTTCTTT. The rearrangement joins TRBV19 to TRBJ1-1; TRBD1 is a possible D gene (5 bases). Trimming stripped 7 bases from V and 4 bases from J, with 16 bases between. Germline lookup yields CDR1 LNHDA and CDR2 SQIVND (reference sequence). The CDR3 is made up of 14 amino acids. Full variable domain (outside the CDR3, taken from reference TRBV19 and TRBJ1-1): DGGITQSPKYLFRKEGQNVTLSCEQNLNHDAMYWYRQDPGQGLRLIYYSQIVNDFQKGDIAEGYSVSREKKESFPLTVTSAQKNPTAFYLCASIKDRGSTEAFFGQGTRLTVV.

The chain recombines TRBV30 with TRBJ2-1; the D gene is possibly TRBD2 (5 bases). V was cut by 2 bases and J by 5 bases, with 16 bases left in between. The germline V gene has CDR1 GTSNPN and CDR2 SVGIG (reference sequence). The CDR3 is 15 residues long. The CDR3 nucleotides read TGTGCCTGGAGTACGGGGTTGGGTAGGAACAATGAGCAGTTCTTC. This encodes CAWSTGLGRNNEQFF.

The CDR3 DNA follows: TGTGCCAGCAGCCAGCGGGGGGACACCGGGGAGCTGTTTTTT. It translates to CASSQRGDTGELFF. The chain links TRBV3-1 (or the pseudogene TRBV3-2) to TRBJ2-2; 8 bases are a match to TRBD2. The CDR3 has 14 residues. The germline CDR1 and CDR2 sequences are LGHDT and YNNKEL (reference sequence). Germline trimming cut 3 bases from V and 3 bases from J; bases unmatched to any gene: 0.

This rearrangement joins TRBV14 to TRBJ1-1, with 9 bases identical to TRBD1. This CDR3 is 11 amino acids long. From germline, CDR1 is SGHDN and CDR2 FVKESK. The V segment lost 6 bases and the J segment 12 bases; nucleotides outside the gene matches: 5. In nucleotides, the CDR3 is TGTGCCAGCAGACGGACAGGGGTCACTTTCTTT. It is translated as CASRRTGVTFF.